The next 27 T cell receptor beta chains were all read from a single sample in a study of T-cell reconstitution after alpha-beta-depleted transplantation in children (dated by TCRdb to the mid-2010s). The treatment or condition label, read with the paper, signifies: allogeneic hematopoietic cell transplantation with graft depleted of TCRalphabeta T cells and CD19 B cells. Libraries were made using PCR. TCRdb names Illumina HiSeq 2500 as the instrument used. To normalize quantification of the TCRbeta repertoire, the TCR libraries were built with molecular barcoding that relied on unique molecular identifiers. TCRdb took the public reads, trimmed them with fastp at Q25, ran MiXCR for clone calling and kept in-frame beta chains. Each record represents a unique CDR3 protein, reported with the most common genes and DNA among its rows. Across this sample there are around 250,000 distinct CDR3 sequences, with under 30% seen only once. The leading ten clones occupy roughly 2.6% of the sample.

The input for sequencing was PBMCs, taken before TCRalphabeta/CD19-depleted stem cell transplant. These receptor sequences come from a girl aged 2-10 years with Fanconi anemia, due to receive a stem cell transplant.

This clonotype has only a few counts. This sequence joins TRBV7-2 and TRBJ1-2; 7 positions match TRBD1. Trimming cost V 3 bases and J 1 base; bases outside gene matches: 14. Per the germline V gene, CDR1 is SGHTA and CDR2 is FQGNSA. The CDR3 is 18 residues long. Here the CDR3 reads CASSFTPGGRGVNYGYTF. In DNA form, the CDR3 reads TGTGCCAGCAGCTTCACACCAGGGGGGAGGGGGGTTAACTATGGCTACACCTTC.

The table lists this clonotype with many counts. The chain couples TRBV28 to TRBJ2-4; TRBD1 aligns across 8 bases. Per germline, CDR1 MDHEN and CDR2 SYDVKM. The CDR3 is made up of 15 amino acids. J gave up 1 base and V 10 bases, and 9 bases lay outside the gene matches. The CDR3 DNA sequence: TGTGCCATCTCAGGGGGCGCGGTGGCCAAAAACATTCAGTACTTC. Its translation is CAISGGAVAKNIQYF.

This rearrangement joins TRBV7-6 to TRBJ2-1; tentative D call: TRBD1 (6 bases). The CDR3 extends over 15 amino acids. The germline CDR1 and CDR2 sequences are SGHVS and FNYEAQ. Trimming took off 3 bases at V and 4 bases at J, with 13 bases between the two ends. The CDR3 region is CASSLSRGPYNEQFF. Written as DNA, the CDR3 is TGTGCCAGCAGCTTGAGCAGGGGACCTTACAATGAGCAGTTCTTC. The whole variable domain, remainder taken from reference TRBV7-6 and TRBJ2-1, is GAGVSQSPRYKVTKRGQDVALRCDPISGHVSLYWYRQALGQGPEFLTYFNYEAQQDKSGLPNDRFSAERPEGSISTLTIQRTEQRDSAMYRCASSLSRGPYNEQFFGPGTRLTVL.

CDR3 nucleotide sequence: TGTGCCAGTAGTTTACGGACTAGCGGGAGTACCCAGTACTTC. Its protein product is CASSLRTSGSTQYF. The V call is TRBV19, the J call TRBJ2-7, with 13 positions matching TRBD2. V dropped 5 bases and J dropped 10; count of bases not matched to a gene: 8. Germline-derived CDR1 and CDR2 are LNHDA and SQIVND (reference sequence). This CDR3 has 14 residues.

Only one count was recorded for this clonotype. V and J are TRBV6-5 and TRBJ2-3; no reliable D call. V lost 4 bases and J lost 1, with 9 bases in between. CDR3 length: 14 amino acids. Germline CDR1 and CDR2: MNHEY and SVGAGI. CDR3 bases: TGTGCCAGCAGTTGGGGAAAGGGCACAGATACGCAGTATTTT. Its protein product is CASSWGKGTDTQYF.

The gene calls are TRBV7-2 and TRBJ2-1; perhaps TRBD1 as D (6 bases). Between the trimmed V and J ends, which lost 6 bases and 0 bases, there was a span of 9 bases. There are 14 residues in the CDR3. CDR1 is SGHTA, CDR2 FQGNSA, per germline. CDR3 nucleotides: TGTGCCAGCAGGGGACATATCTCCTACAATGAGCAGTTCTTC. Translation: CASRGHISYNEQFF.

This clonotype has ten or more counts. This chain links TRBV7-6 with TRBJ1-2; 9 nucleotides match TRBD1. The ends lost 2 bases at V and 4 bases at J; junction bases unmatched: 8. This CDR3 has 16 residues. Germline V gene lookup returns CDR1 SGHVS and CDR2 FNYEAQ. Here the CDR3 reads CASSLFGGTGTYGYTF. CDR3 nucleotides: TGTGCCAGCAGCTTATTTGGGGGGACAGGGACCTATGGCTACACCTTC. The entire variable domain, with the rest obtained from reference TRBV7-6 and TRBJ1-2, is as follows: GAGVSQSPRYKVTKRGQDVALRCDPISGHVSLYWYRQALGQGPEFLTYFNYEAQQDKSGLPNDRFSAERPEGSISTLTIQRTEQRDSAMYRCASSLFGGTGTYGYTFGSGTRLTVV.

V and J are TRBV28 and TRBJ2-3; D is unclear. The CDR3 sequence is 14 residues long. Germline V gene data show CDR1 as MDHEN and CDR2 as SYDVKM. Trimming took 2 bases from V and 0 from J, leaving 6 bases between them. In nucleotides, the CDR3 is TGTGCCAGCAGTTTAATGACTAGCACAGATACGCAGTATTTT. Translated, it gives CASSLMTSTDTQYF.

This clonotype was detected many times. The V and J genes are TRBV20-1 and TRBJ2-1; D is undetermined. V lost 5 bases and J 7 bases, leaving 6 bases between the germline ends. This CDR3 region has 10 residues. From germline, CDR1 is DFQATT and CDR2 SNEGSKA (reference sequence). The CDR3 sequence is CSALRNEQFF. The DNA of the CDR3 is TGCAGTGCTCTCCGTAATGAGCAGTTCTTC.

This clonotype was counted ten times or more. This chain joins TRBV4-2 and TRBJ2-5, with 7 bases fitting TRBD2. J was trimmed by 4 bases and V by 4 bases; bases with no gene match: 12. The CDR3 is made up of 16 amino acids. Per the germline V gene, CDR1 is LGHNA and CDR2 is YNFKEQ. CDR3 residues: CASSLQRSGGTETQYF. DNA for the CDR3: TGTGCCAGCAGCCTCCAAAGGTCGGGAGGTACAGAGACCCAGTACTTC.

Worth noting for this clonotype: A much larger clone differs from this one at a single base, so this may be a read error. The V gene is TRBV29-1, the J gene TRBJ1-2, with D perhaps TRBD1 (5 bases). Trimming removed 0 bases at V and 9 bases at J, with 11 bases between. Germline-derived CDR1 and CDR2 are SQVTM and ANQGSEA. The CDR3 has 12 residues. The CDR3 DNA sequence: TGCAGCGTTGAAGACGTCGGGGGTAGCTACACCTTC. This codes for CSVEDVGGSYTF.

V usage is TRBV5-1 and J usage is TRBJ2-1; D perhaps matches TRBD1 (6 bases). V shed 2 bases and J shed 8 bases, with 14 bases lying between them. The CDR3 loop spans 14 amino acids. Germline loops: CDR1 SGHRS, CDR2 YFSETQ. The CDR3 nucleotides read TGCGCCAGCAGCTTCCCAGACAGGTTTCATGAGCAGTTCTTC. Amino acid sequence: CASSFPDRFHEQFF.

This clonotype occurred many times. The chain employs TRBV29-1 and TRBJ1-2; possibly TRBD1 for D (6 bases). The CDR3 runs to 11 residues. Trimming cost V 6 bases and J 4 bases, with 9 bases left between them. CDR1 SQVTM and CDR2 ANQGSEA come from the germline V gene. This CDR3 is CSVQDSYGYTF. DNA for the CDR3: TGCAGCGTACAGGACAGCTATGGCTACACCTTC.

This clonotype was counted ten times or more. The chain employs TRBV12-3 or TRBV12-4 and TRBJ1-2, with 7 bases fitting TRBD1. This CDR3 region has 15 residues. J was trimmed by 5 bases and V by 5 bases; bases with no gene match: 11. The CDR3 sequence is CASSLPGQPYYGYTF. The CDR3 nucleotides are TGTGCCAGCAGTCTTCCGGGACAGCCTTATTATGGCTACACCTTC.

In its sample, this clonotype was seen many times. The CDR3 bases are TGTGCCAGCAGTTTAAAGGACAGCTCCTACGAGCAGTACTTC. Translating it yields CASSLKDSSYEQYF. The gene calls are TRBV12-3 or TRBV12-4 and TRBJ2-7; D perhaps matches TRBD1 (6 bases). The ends were cut back, 2 bases at V and 0 bases at J, with 8 bases in the middle. This CDR3 spans 14 amino acids.

J is TRBJ2-1 and V is TRBV4-2, with D uncertain. Germline CDR1 and CDR2: LGHNA and YNFKEQ. V was cut by 0 bases and J by 10 bases, with 10 bases left in between. CDR3 length: 13 residues. The CDR3: CASSQDGRREQFF. The CDR3 nucleotides read TGTGCCAGCAGCCAAGACGGACGTCGAGAGCAGTTCTTC.

The rearrangement joins TRBV29-1 to TRBJ1-1, with D unresolved. V was trimmed by 3 bases and J by 2 bases, leaving 10 bases between them. This CDR3 region has 13 residues. Per germline, CDR1 SQVTM and CDR2 ANQGSEA. CDR3: CSVDEAINTEAFF. The CDR3 DNA reads TGCAGCGTTGATGAGGCTATTAACACTGAAGCTTTCTTT.

This clonotype was seen many times. The chain combines TRBV6-5 with TRBJ2-3; the match to TRBD1 covers 7 bases. CDR1 and CDR2 (germline): MNHEY, SVGAGI. The CDR3 runs to 16 residues. V lost 6 bases and J lost 2; bases outside the gene matches: 11. CDR3: CASSRNAGTVTDTQYF. CDR3 sequence (DNA): TGTGCCAGCAGCCGCAATGCCGGGACAGTCACAGATACGCAGTATTTT.

This clonotype was counted many times. The chain employs TRBV5-1 and TRBJ2-5; D is unclear. Germline CDR1 and CDR2: SGHRS and YFSETQ. This CDR3 contains 14 residues. V lost 6 bases, J lost 2 bases, and 14 bases lay in between. The CDR3 DNA reads as TGCGCCAGCAAGAAGGTGGGGATACAAGAGACCCAGTACTTC. Translating gives CASKKVGIQETQYF.

The chain couples TRBV4-2 to TRBJ2-2, with TRBD2 matching 8 bases. This CDR3 contains 16 residues. Looked up from germline, CDR1 is LGHNA and CDR2 is YNFKEQ. V shed 1 base and J 3 bases; nucleotides not matched to a gene: 4. CDR3 in amino acids: CASSQASGGYTGELFF. CDR3 nucleotide sequence: TGTGCCAGCAGCCAAGCCAGCGGGGGTTACACCGGGGAGCTGTTTTTT.

This clonotype appeared many times. This chain connects TRBV12-3 or TRBV12-4 to TRBJ1-3; 9 nucleotides align to TRBD1. V lost 6 bases, J lost 2 bases, and 8 bases stayed unmatched. This CDR3 spans 16 amino acids. In DNA form, the CDR3 reads TGTGCCAGCAGCGTACAGGGGGCAGTACCTGGAAACACCATATATTTT. Residues: CASSVQGAVPGNTIYF.

Many counts were recorded for this clonotype. The rearrangement links TRBV7-9 to TRBJ2-1, with no clear D. V was pared by 0 bases and J by 3 bases, with 9 bases between. The CDR3 is 15 amino acids. In germline, CDR1 is SEHNR, CDR2 FQNEAQ (reference sequence). CDR3 nucleotide sequence: TGTGCCAGCAGCTTAGCGCTCCGGGTCTACAATGAGCAGTTCTTC. It is translated as CASSLALRVYNEQFF.

This clonotype has a handful of counts. The chain is built from TRBV29-1 and TRBJ1-5; D gene unclear. This CDR3 is 12 amino acids long. The V gene's germline CDR1 is SQVTM and CDR2 ANQGSEA. Trimming took 6 bases from V and 5 from J, leaving 11 bases between them. DNA for the CDR3: TGCAGCGTGGATCACAGAGATCAGCCCCAGCATTTT. Protein: CSVDHRDQPQHF.

The chain couples TRBV4-1 to TRBJ2-7; no clear D. The CDR3 length is 15 residues. CDR1 and CDR2 (germline): MGHRA, YSYEKL. Trimming pared 8 bases from V and 6 bases from J, leaving 23 bases between. In nucleotides, the CDR3 is TGCGCCAGCGGCGAATCCTGGGGTAAACCAGGCGAGCAGTACTTC. This encodes CASGESWGKPGEQYF.

Ten or more counts support this clonotype. The chain links TRBV20-1 to TRBJ1-1, with a weak D call TRBD1 (5 bases). Germline V lookup: CDR1 DFQATT, CDR2 SNEGSKA (reference sequence). The CDR3 loop spans 16 amino acids. V lost 2 bases and J lost 0, with 16 bases in between. CDR3 sequence reads: CSARLWDAPLNTEAFF. CDR3 coding DNA: TGCAGTGCTAGATTATGGGACGCTCCTTTGAACACTGAAGCTTTCTTT.

This clonotype occurred a few times. The chain couples TRBV29-1 to TRBJ2-1, with D unresolved. V dropped 4 bases and J dropped 4 bases, with 8 bases sitting between them. CDR3 length equals 12 residues. The germline V gene has CDR1 SQVTM and CDR2 ANQGSEA. CDR3 loop: CSVAHGYNEQFF. As DNA, the CDR3 is TGCAGCGTTGCACACGGATACAATGAGCAGTTCTTC.

V is TRBV24-1 and J is TRBJ2-1, with TRBD2 identical over 7 bases. V gave up 2 bases and J gave up 7 bases; unmatched junction bases: 4. The CDR3 has 14 amino acids. In germline, CDR1 is KGHDR, CDR2 SFDVKD. The CDR3 DNA is TGTGCCACCAGTGATTCCAGCGGGATGAATGAGCAGTTCTTC. Protein product: CATSDSSGMNEQFF.